The clone carrying this T cell receptor beta chain was seen once. These data come from a study of blood T cell repertoires in COVID-19. Turning to the study itself: Samples came from the United States, Italy and Spain, spanning acute and convalescent COVID-19.

Per the authors' pipeline: By means of reference gene primer amplification, nucleated cell counts were estimated. Sequenced by immunoSEQ multiplex PCR; TCRdb stores in-frame clones only, minus some. V, J and clone size reflect that table, while D and trimming were determined from the DNA. The data contain over 120,000 clones, 84% of them singletons. The specimen sequenced was peripheral blood. The TCR comes from a human donor in a cohort sampled during active COVID-19.

The CDR3 DNA reads as TGTGCCAGCATCCAGGGGGGGAACACTGAAGCTTTCTTT. It yields the protein CASIQGGNTEAFF. The chain couples TRBV28 to TRBJ1-1, with 7 bases lining up with TRBD1. Germline V lookup: CDR1 MDHEN, CDR2 SYDVKM. J gave up 1 base and V 7 bases, and 3 bases lay outside the gene matches. The CDR3 extends over 13 amino acids.